Below are 8 T cell receptor beta chains sequenced from a single sample in a study of T cell changes during pregnancy in multiple sclerosis. Method: immunoSEQ multiplex PCR; TCRdb's copy keeps in-frame clones and lacks some. The sample carries about 75,000 clones, roughly nine tenths recorded once. Sequences were derived from peripheral blood, sampled in the first trimester of pregnancy. The receptors were gathered from a female donor in good health, enrolled as a control in a pregnancy study.

The chain links TRBV5-6 to TRBJ2-5; 10 bases line up with TRBD2. The CDR3 has 16 amino acids. After removal of 1 base from V and 5 bases from J, the junction contained 8 bases not matched to a gene. Per the germline V gene, CDR1 is SGHDT and CDR2 is YYEEEE. The CDR3 spells CASSLRKRGGPETQYF. CDR3 sequence (DNA): TGTGCCAGCAGCTTGCGGAAGCGGGGGGGCCCGGAGACCCAGTACTTC. Looking up the rest from reference TRBV5-6 and TRBJ2-5 gives the full variable domain: DAGVTQSPTHLIKTRGQQVTLRCSPKSGHDTVSWYQQALGQGPQFIFQYYEEEERQRGNFPDRFSGHQFPNYSSELNVNALLLGDSALYLCASSLRKRGGPETQYFGPGTRLLVL.

This clone is a singleton in its sample. The CDR3 sequence is CASSEGQQYGYTF. CDR3 DNA: TGTGCCAGTAGTGAGGGACAGCAGTATGGCTACACCTTC. The V and J genes are TRBV19 and TRBJ1-2, with 7 bases fitting TRBD1. Trimming removed 5 bases from V and 5 bases from J; junction bases left unmatched: 5. Looked up from germline, CDR1 is LNHDA and CDR2 is SQIVND (reference sequence). The CDR3 has 13 residues.

V is TRBV7-8 and J is TRBJ2-7, with D perhaps TRBD2 (5 bases). Germline V lookup: CDR1 SGHVS, CDR2 FQNEAQ. V was shortened by 5 bases and J by 0 bases, with 17 bases between the two germline ends. This CDR3 contains 16 residues. Here the CDR3 reads CASSIRPQGSSYEQYF. In DNA form, the CDR3 reads TGTGCCAGCAGCATTAGACCCCAAGGGAGCTCCTACGAGCAGTACTTC. The full variable domain, rest sourced from reference TRBV7-8 and TRBJ2-7, is GAGVSQSPRYKVAKRGQDVALRCDPISGHVSLFWYQQALGQGPEFLTYFQNEAQLDKSGLPSDRFFAERPEGSVSTLKIQRTQQEDSAVYLCASSIRPQGSSYEQYFGPGTRLTVT.

The chain links TRBV25-1 to TRBJ1-6; D ambiguous. V was trimmed by 6 bases and J by 7 bases, leaving 13 bases between them. The germline CDR1 and CDR2 sequences are MGHDK and SYGVNS. The CDR3 totals 14 residues. CDR3 loop: CASRTSIENSPLHF. The CDR3 nucleotides read TGTGCCAGCAGGACTTCGATAGAAAATTCACCCCTCCACTTT.

The chain employs TRBV29-1 and TRBJ2-3; D gene uncertain. The germline gives CDR1 SQVTM, CDR2 ANQGSEA. V lost 4 bases and J 5 bases, leaving 10 bases between the germline ends. The CDR3 is 12 amino acids. CDR3 loop: CSVGRALDTQYF. The CDR3 region has the DNA TGCAGCGTTGGCCGAGCCTTAGATACGCAGTATTTT.

In this sample, this clone turned up a few times. The rearrangement joins TRBV5-1 to TRBJ2-2, with D uncertain. The CDR3 spans 14 residues. Germline-derived CDR1 and CDR2 are SGHRS and YFSETQ. V was clipped by 1 base and J by 3 bases, with 7 bases between them. The CDR3 here is CASSLTSDTGELFF. CDR3 nucleotides: TGCGCCAGCAGCTTGACTTCCGACACCGGGGAGCTGTTTTTT.

In this sample, this clone turned up once. V usage is TRBV5-4 and J usage is TRBJ2-7; 10 nucleotides match TRBD2. V gave up 4 bases and J gave up 4 bases; unmatched junction bases: 5. CDR1 SGHNT and CDR2 YYREEE come from the germline V gene (reference sequence). The CDR3 is 14 amino acids. The CDR3 DNA reads as TGTGCCAGCAGCCGGACTAGCGGTTATTACGAGCAGTACTTC. Translating it yields CASSRTSGYYEQYF.

The chain joins TRBV2 to TRBJ1-2, with no clear D. The V end lost 2 bases, the J end lost 5 bases, and 9 bases lay between the germline ends. The CDR3 is made up of 13 amino acids. In germline, CDR1 is SNHLY, CDR2 FYNNEI. CDR3 loop: CASSEQRYYGYTF. The CDR3 DNA is TGTGCCAGCAGTGAACAGCGTTATTATGGCTACACCTTC.